A selection of T cell receptor beta chains follows, all from one sample in a study of regulatory T cells in long-lasting Graves disease. One entry per CDR3 protein, called by TCRdb with MiXCR from the multiplex PCR reads. Here the sample spans hundreds of thousands of distinct CDR3 sequences, about 16% being singletons. These data were likewise used in another study, on T cells in Graves' hyperthyroidism and ophthalmopathy.

This material consisted of peripheral blood mononuclear cells (PBMCs), taken at new diagnosis, from a patient treated with antithyroid drugs. All receptors derive from a woman aged 35-60 years with Graves disease. CDR3s include the opening cysteine and the closing phenylalanine or tryptophan. Each record gives: V gene, J gene, D gene, clone size, CDR3 protein, CDR3 DNA. The D gene is left open where the match is weak. Expanded clones get a size class; other rows say once, few or many, or leave the size out.

TRBV30	TRBJ1-2	NA	few	CAKDQNRGGYGYTF	TGTGCCAAAGACCAGAATCGGGGAGGCTATGGCTACACCTTC
TRBV2	TRBJ1-4	TRBD1	NA	CASSGTGGATNEKLFF	TGTGCCAGCAGCGGGACAGGTGGTGCAACTAATGAAAAACTGTTTTTT
TRBV6-1	TRBJ1-1	NA	many	CASKRTPNTEAFF	TGTGCCAGCAAAAGGACACCAAACACTGAAGCTTTCTTT
TRBV30	TRBJ1-1	NA	many	CAWSGWNTEAFF	TGTGCCTGGAGTGGGTGGAACACTGAAGCTTTCTTT
TRBV9	TRBJ2-1	TRBD2	many	CASSVAGGSYNEQFF	TGTGCCAGCAGCGTAGCGGGGGGTTCCTACAATGAGCAGTTCTTC
TRBV7-9	TRBJ2-3	TRBD1	many	CASSPRDSEFTQYF	TGTGCCAGCAGCCCCCGGGACAGCGAATTTACGCAGTATTTT
TRBV12-3/TRBV12-4	TRBJ2-7	NA	many	CASSLDRDREQYF	TGTGCCAGCAGTTTAGACCGAGATCGCGAGCAGTACTTC
TRBV19	TRBJ1-2	NA	few	CASSIVSGVGGYTF	TGTGCCAGTAGTATAGTCAGCGGAGTCGGTGGCTACACCTTC
TRBV6-1	TRBJ1-1	TRBD1	many	CASSAGGVWTEAFF	TGTGCCAGCAGTGCAGGGGGCGTTTGGACTGAAGCTTTCTTT
TRBV20-1	TRBJ2-1	TRBD2	few	CSARHPGLVGDEQFF	TGCAGTGCTAGACATCCGGGACTAGTGGGCGATGAGCAGTTCTTC
TRBV29-1	TRBJ1-2	NA	NA	CSVDDGRTPIGYTF	TGCAGCGTTGATGACGGGCGGACACCTATTGGCTACACCTTC
TRBV20-1	TRBJ2-1	TRBD2	many	CSARGPAGTSGGAGYNEQFF	TGCAGTGCTAGAGGCCCGGCGGGGACTAGCGGGGGGGCGGGGTACAATGAGCAGTTCTTC
TRBV5-1	TRBJ1-4	NA	many	CASSLEGSGEKLFF	TGCGCCAGCAGCTTGGAAGGGAGCGGTGAAAAACTGTTTTTT
TRBV3-1	TRBJ2-7	NA	many	CASSPRGDSYEQYF	TGTGCCAGCAGCCCAAGGGGGGACTCCTACGAGCAGTACTTC
TRBV5-1	TRBJ1-5	NA	NA	CASSLEAGPQPQHF	TGCGCCAGCAGCTTGGAGGCAGGGCCTCAGCCCCAGCATTTT
TRBV2	TRBJ2-5	TRBD2	many	CASSALAGGVETQYF	TGTGCCAGCAGTGCGCTAGCGGGGGGGGTGGAGACCCAGTACTTC
TRBV12-3/TRBV12-4	TRBJ1-2	NA	many	CASTLGGANGYTF	TGTGCCAGCACCCTAGGTGGAGCGAACGGCTACACCTTC
TRBV20-1	TRBJ1-6	NA	NA	CSARDFPGVGNSPLHF	TGCAGTGCTAGAGATTTTCCCGGGGTGGGGAATTCACCCCTCCACTTT
TRBV20-1	TRBJ2-5	NA	many	CSARVVEQTETQYF	TGCAGTGCTAGAGTAGTGGAACAGACAGAGACCCAGTACTTC
TRBV6-1	TRBJ1-4	TRBD1	many	CASSTLTGGVGNEKLFF	TGTGCCAGCAGTACCCTGACAGGGGGAGTGGGTAATGAAAAACTGTTTTTT
TRBV6-2/TRBV6-3	TRBJ1-1	TRBD1	many	CASSASGQGVEAFF	TGTGCCAGCAGTGCCTCGGGACAGGGGGTTGAAGCTTTCTTT
TRBV2	TRBJ2-2	TRBD1	few	CASSSGQGATGELFF	TGTGCCAGCAGCAGTGGACAGGGGGCCACCGGGGAGCTGTTTTTT
TRBV20-1	TRBJ2-1	NA	few	CSARNSGGPLLFF	TGCAGTGCTAGAAACTCGGGGGGCCCATTATTATTTTTC
TRBV12-3/TRBV12-4	TRBJ2-7	NA	many	CASSSSARYEQYF	TGTGCCAGCAGTTCCTCGGCGAGATACGAGCAGTACTTC
TRBV19	TRBJ1-6	NA	few	CASSRTENSPLHF	TGTGCCAGTAGCCGAACCGAAAATTCACCCCTCCACTTT
TRBV20-1	TRBJ2-2	TRBD1	NA	CSALDRGSTGELFF	TGCAGTGCCCTCGACAGGGGGAGCACCGGGGAGCTGTTTTTT
TRBV10-2	TRBJ2-7	TRBD2	NA	CASTVAGGAYEQYF	TGCGCCAGCACCGTAGCGGGGGGGGCCTACGAGCAGTACTTC
TRBV10-3	TRBJ1-1	NA	many	CAISVGSGNTEAFF	TGTGCCATCAGTGTTGGGTCGGGCAACACTGAAGCTTTCTTT
TRBV18	TRBJ1-4	NA	many	CASSGGGPNEKLFF	TGTGCCAGCTCAGGAGGGGGGCCTAATGAAAAACTGTTTTTT
TRBV6-1	TRBJ1-2	NA	NA	CASSGDQYRFYGYTF	TGTGCCAGCAGTGGGGATCAATATCGATTCTATGGCTACACCTTC
TRBV10-3	TRBJ2-7	TRBD1	many	CAIRGQGMSSYEQYF	TGTGCCATCAGGGGACAGGGGATGAGCTCCTACGAGCAGTACTTC
TRBV28	TRBJ1-2	TRBD1	NA	CASSSASGGQGAVYGYTF	TGTGCCAGCAGCTCCGCTTCGGGGGGACAGGGGGCAGTTTATGGCTACACCTTC
TRBV9	TRBJ2-3	TRBD2	NA	CASSVGLAHADTQYF	TGTGCCAGCAGCGTAGGACTAGCGCATGCAGATACGCAGTATTTT
TRBV2	TRBJ1-2	NA	many	CASSEPAGANYGYTF	TGTGCCAGCAGTGAACCGGCAGGGGCTAACTATGGCTACACCTTC
TRBV11-3	TRBJ2-7	TRBD2	many	CASSPPGLADEQYF	TGTGCCAGCAGCCCGCCGGGACTAGCGGACGAGCAGTACTTC
TRBV7-2	TRBJ1-1	NA	many	CASSPLGPGTSTEAFF	TGTGCCAGCAGCCCCTTGGGGCCGGGGACTTCGACTGAAGCTTTCTTT
TRBV5-1	TRBJ2-3	NA	many	CASSTGLQVATDTQYF	TGCGCCAGCAGCACGGGGCTCCAAGTGGCAACAGATACGCAGTATTTT
TRBV2	TRBJ1-5	NA	many	CASSESSYSNQPQHF	TGTGCCAGCAGTGAAAGTAGTTATAGCAATCAGCCCCAGCATTTT
TRBV28	TRBJ1-4	NA	NA	CASTGGPTEKLFF	TGTGCCAGCACCGGGGGCCCAACGGAAAAACTGTTTTTT
TRBV7-3	TRBJ2-1	NA	NA	CASSPTAGATEGPSIHEQFF	TGTGCCAGCAGCCCCACGGCAGGGGCGACCGAGGGGCCTAGTATCCATGAGCAGTTCTTC
TRBV18	TRBJ2-1	NA	NA	CASSAGETRLGEQFF	TGTGCCAGCTCGGCAGGAGAAACAAGACTAGGTGAGCAGTTCTTC
TRBV5-1	TRBJ2-7	NA	many	CASSLSGPNDEQYF	TGCGCCAGCAGCCTTTCAGGGCCCAATGACGAGCAGTACTTC
TRBV3-1	TRBJ2-1	NA	many	CASSQGNEQFF	TGTGCCAGCAGCCAAGGGAATGAGCAGTTCTTC
TRBV27	TRBJ2-2	NA	few	CASSDGSYTGELFF	TGTGCCAGCAGTGACGGGTCATACACCGGGGAGCTGTTTTTT
TRBV3-1	TRBJ2-3	TRBD2	many	CASSQGASGGAQSTDTQYF	TGTGCCAGCAGCCAAGGGGCTAGCGGGGGGGCCCAGAGCACAGATACGCAGTATTTT
TRBV2	TRBJ2-3	TRBD1	many	CASRDRDRGGIDTQYF	TGTGCCAGCAGGGACCGGGACAGGGGGGGAATAGATACGCAGTATTTT
TRBV11-1	TRBJ2-2	NA	many	CASSLGVTGELFF	TGTGCCAGCAGCCTAGGTGTCACCGGGGAGCTGTTTTTT
TRBV13	TRBJ2-1	TRBD1	many	CASSSQGATYNEQFF	TGTGCCAGCAGCTCACAGGGGGCCACTTACAATGAGCAGTTCTTC
TRBV6-1	TRBJ2-7	TRBD1	many	CASSDGQGFLYEQYF	TGTGCCAGCAGTGACGGACAGGGGTTCCTCTACGAGCAGTACTTC
TRBV11-2	TRBJ2-4	TRBD2	many	CASSFPADVTGGYIQYF	TGTGCCAGCAGCTTCCCCGCGGACGTAACGGGAGGGTACATTCAGTACTTC
TRBV27	TRBJ1-6	NA	many	CASSLSGGNSPLHF	TGTGCCAGCAGTTTATCCGGGGGAAATTCACCCCTCCACTTT
TRBV7-2	TRBJ1-1	NA	NA	CASSLQAGTEAFF	TGTGCCAGCAGCTTACAAGCCGGCACTGAAGCTTTCTTT
TRBV28	TRBJ1-2	TRBD1	few	CASSIGTGTLYGYTF	TGTGCCAGCAGTATTGGGACAGGAACTCTCTATGGCTACACCTTC
TRBV6-1	TRBJ1-5	NA	many	CASSESGLARLNQPQHF	TGTGCCAGCAGTGAATCGGGATTGGCTAGACTCAATCAGCCCCAGCATTTT
TRBV6-1	TRBJ1-5	TRBD1	NA	CASSGGQGANQPQHF	TGTGCCAGCAGTGGAGGACAGGGGGCGAATCAGCCCCAGCATTTT